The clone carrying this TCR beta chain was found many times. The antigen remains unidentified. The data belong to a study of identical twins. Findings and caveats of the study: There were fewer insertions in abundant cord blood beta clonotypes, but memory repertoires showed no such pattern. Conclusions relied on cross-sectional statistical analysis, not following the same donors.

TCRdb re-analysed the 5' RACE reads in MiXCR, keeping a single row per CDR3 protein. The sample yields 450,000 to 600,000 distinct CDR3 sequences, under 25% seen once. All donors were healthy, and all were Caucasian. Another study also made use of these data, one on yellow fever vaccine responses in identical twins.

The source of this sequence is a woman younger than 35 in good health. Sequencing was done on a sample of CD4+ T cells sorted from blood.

CDR3 DNA: TGTGCCAGCAGCCAAGTGTCCTCGTACGAGCAGTACGTC. Its protein is CASSQVSSYEQYV. This chain joins TRBV4-2 and TRBJ2-7; D gene ambiguous. V was clipped by 1 base and J by 4 bases, with 8 bases between them. Per the germline V gene, CDR1 is LGHNA and CDR2 is YNFKEQ. CDR3 size: 13 residues.